This TCR beta chain was retrieved from a study of T-cell reconstitution after alpha-beta-depleted transplantation in children (dated by TCRdb to about 2016). Study-wide context: Using TCR repertoire profiling, the study quantitatively followed how T-cell immune reconstitution unfolded in children after TCRalphabeta/CD19-depleted allogeneic hematopoietic cell transplantation.

Points on this clonotype: Its antigen is still unknown. No quality values exist for individual bases; no much larger clone is one base distant.

Preparation of the library involved PCR. Sequencing took place on an Illumina HiSeq 2500. To normalize quantification of the TCRbeta repertoire, the TCR libraries were built with molecular barcoding that relied on unique molecular identifiers. TCRdb itself trimmed the public reads at Q25 with fastp, ran MiXCR and retained productive beta chains. Identical CDR3 protein sequences are pooled into one entry, listed with their most common genes and DNA. Counted in this sample were around 250,000 distinct CDR3 sequences; nearly 10% of them appeared once. The top ten clones comprise 10% of the sample. The CDR1 and CDR2 encoded by the germline V gene (reference sequence) are LGHDT and YNNKEL. From cysteine to phenylalanine, the CDR3 is 13 amino acids long. CDR3 DNA is the only sequence kept; it has 39 bases, read in frame from the first base. V and J are truncated by 0 bases and 4 bases respectively, leaving an intervening sequence of 5 bases.

This clonotype originated in a human donor who donated a stem cell graft to a child with SCID. Rearrangement joined TRBV3-1 to TRBJ2-3; a confident D gene designation cannot be given. The material was PBMCs from the stem cell graft donor, obtained from the stem cell graft. The CDR3 protein: CASSQDPPDTQYF. The nucleotides read TGTGCCAGCAGCCAAGATCCCCCAGATACGCAGTATTTT.